Following are 32 T cell receptor beta chains from one sample sequenced in a study of multiple sclerosis patients with progressive multifocal leukoencephalopathy. Regarding time point: time of PML onset. Data came from immunoSEQ multiplex PCR; TCRdb stores just in-frame clones and leaves some out. The data contain tens of thousands of clones, approximately 85% of them singletons. Sequencing was performed on PBMCs, taken from a patient treated with natalizumab. The source of these receptors is a young woman with progressive multifocal leukoencephalopathy.

V and J are TRBV2 and TRBJ1-1; D remains ambiguous. The germline V and J ends were trimmed by 8 bases and 6 bases, with 10 bases remaining between them. CDR1 is SNHLY and CDR2 is FYNNEI in the germline V gene. The CDR3 runs to 11 residues. CDR3 nucleotide sequence: TGTGCCAGCGGCGGAAAGGCTGAAGCTTTCTTT. Protein product: CASGGKAEAFF.

The chain recombines TRBV27 with TRBJ2-5, with D possibly TRBD1 on 6 matching bases. The J call is uncertain, as TRBJ2-7 better fits the DNA end. CDR1 is MNHEY, CDR2 SMNVEV, per germline (reference sequence). This CDR3 has 13 amino acids. CDR3 region: CASSQATGYEQYF. CDR3 bases: TGTGCCAGCAGTCAGGCGACAGGATACGAGCAGTACTTC.

This clone was seen a single time. This chain joins TRBV2 and TRBJ2-5; 10 bases are a match to TRBD2. CDR1 SNHLY and CDR2 FYNNEI come from the germline V gene. The CDR3 loop spans 14 amino acids. V was pared by 4 bases and J by 3 bases, with 2 bases of the junction left unmatched. CDR3 coding DNA: TGTGCCAGCAGTGTTCTAGCGGGAGAAGAGACCCAGTACTTC. It encodes CASSVLAGEETQYF.

The chain is built from TRBV27 and TRBJ1-1; no reliable D call. V lost 4 bases, J lost 4 bases, and 13 bases lay in between. The CDR3 is made up of 14 amino acids. CDR1 is MNHEY, CDR2 SMNVEV, per germline (reference sequence). The CDR3 here is CASSSHAALTEAFF. Written as DNA, the CDR3 is TGTGCCAGCAGTTCCCACGCTGCCCTCACTGAAGCTTTCTTT.

The genes are TRBV5-5 and TRBJ2-3; the match to TRBD1 covers 9 bases. Unmatched junction bases numbered 5, after V lost 6 bases and J lost 3 bases. The CDR3 consists of 14 residues. In germline, CDR1 is SGHKS, CDR2 YYEKEE (reference sequence). CDR3 DNA: TGTGCCAGCAACCTCGGACAGGGGACAGATACGCAGTATTTT. Translating it yields CASNLGQGTDTQYF.

The chain combines TRBV29-1 with TRBJ1-1; D might be TRBD1 (5 bases). Germline V CDR1 and CDR2: SQVTM, ANQGSEA. The CDR3 has 14 residues. The V gene lost 5 bases and the J gene lost 4 bases, with 17 bases spanning the gap. CDR3 coding DNA: TGCAGCGTTCAAGGGGCAGGGCAGGGCACTGAAGCTTTCTTT. Its protein is CSVQGAGQGTEAFF.

This rearrangement joins TRBV11-2 to TRBJ2-1, with TRBD2 matching over 7 bases. The CDR3 is made up of 15 amino acids. Germline V gene lookup returns CDR1 SGHAT and CDR2 FQNNGV. Trimming cost V 5 bases and J 8 bases; bases outside gene matches: 12. In DNA form, the CDR3 reads TGTGCCAGCAGCACATGGGGGAGGGCCGCCGATGAGCAGTTCTTC. Its protein product is CASSTWGRAADEQFF.

V is TRBV18 and J is TRBJ2-1; D may correspond to TRBD1 or TRBD2 (5 bases each). Germline V CDR1 and CDR2: KGHSH, LQKENI. CDR3 length: 13 residues. V dropped 8 bases and J dropped 6 bases, with 14 bases sitting between them. The CDR3 region has the DNA TGTGCCAGCCAACTAGACAGAATCAATGAGCAGTTCTTC. It translates to CASQLDRINEQFF. The variable domain in full, with the rest retrieved from reference TRBV18 and TRBJ2-1, is NAGVMQNPRHLVRRRGQEARLRCSPMKGHSHVYWYRQLPEEGLKFMVYLQKENIIDESGMPKERFSAEFPKEGPSILRIQQVVRGDSAAYFCASQLDRINEQFFGPGTRLTVL.

The chain employs TRBV10-2 and TRBJ1-5; D is uncertain. CDR3 length: 14 residues. Trimming removed 2 bases from V and 6 bases from J, with 11 bases in between. The V gene's germline CDR1 is WSHSY and CDR2 SAAADI. The CDR3: CASSEAGASQPQHF. CDR3 nucleotides: TGCGCCAGCAGTGAGGCCGGTGCGAGTCAGCCCCAGCATTTT.

V and J are TRBV4-3 and TRBJ2-3, with a weak D call TRBD1 (6 bases). Germline CDR1 LGHNA, CDR2 YSLEER. The V end was cut by 3 bases, the J end by 5 bases, with 18 bases between. The CDR3 loop spans 16 amino acids. DNA of the CDR3: TGCGCCAGCAGCCAGGGACAAGGGATCGGTGAAGATACGCAGTATTTT. Translation: CASSQGQGIGEDTQYF.

The chain carries TRBV10-3 and TRBJ2-7, with no clear D. The length of the CDR3 is 11 residues. V lost 2 bases and J lost 7, with 6 bases in between. CDR1 is ENHRY and CDR2 is SYGVKD in the germline V gene. CDR3 loop: CAISEGSEQYF. CDR3 DNA sequence: TGTGCCATCAGTGAGGGTTCGGAGCAGTACTTC.

The chain combines TRBV27 with TRBJ2-1, with 7 bases matching TRBD1. V lost 7 bases to trimming and J lost 9 bases; unmatched junction nucleotides: 3. This CDR3 has 11 residues. CDR1 is MNHEY and CDR2 is SMNVEV in the germline V gene (reference sequence). CDR3 sequence reads: CASKGASEQFF. The CDR3 coding sequence is TGTGCCAGCAAGGGGGCGAGTGAGCAGTTCTTC.

The chain has TRBV27 and TRBJ2-7; tentative D call: TRBD2 (6 bases). The germline gives CDR1 MNHEY, CDR2 SMNVEV (reference sequence). This CDR3 comprises 14 residues. Trimming removed 0 bases at V and 5 bases at J, with 11 bases between. CDR3 region: CASSLSGAGNEQYF. The CDR3 bases are TGTGCCAGCAGTTTATCAGGGGCGGGGAACGAGCAGTACTTC.

V is TRBV29-1 and J is TRBJ1-2, with no clear D. The V gene's germline CDR1 is SQVTM and CDR2 ANQGSEA. The germline V and J ends were trimmed by 5 bases and 9 bases, with 16 bases remaining between them. The CDR3 has 12 residues. CDR3 nucleotides: TGCAGCGTTCAGAAGAGCTCGGGGAGCTACACCTTC. Protein sequence: CSVQKSSGSYTF. Variable domain in full (rest from reference TRBV29-1 and TRBJ1-2): SAVISQKPSRDICQRGTSLTIQCQVDSQVTMMFWYRQQPGQSLTLIATANQGSEATYESGFVIDKFPISRPNLTFSTLTVSNMSPEDSSIYLCSVQKSSGSYTFGSGTRLTVV.

Worth noting for this clone: In this CDR3 the conserved last residue, phenylalanine or tryptophan, is missing, so a read error is likely. This chain connects TRBV19 to TRBJ1-2; 8 bases map to TRBD1. From germline, CDR1 is LNHDA and CDR2 SQIVND (reference sequence). J gave up 4 bases and V 5 bases, and 9 bases lay outside the gene matches. The CDR3 length is 15 residues. CDR3 DNA: TGTGCCAGTAGTGGTCCCGGAGACAGGGGCTATGGCTACACCTCC. This translates into CASSGPGDRGYGYTS.

Here the CDR3 reads CASSLPGANVLTF. The CDR3 coding sequence is TGTGCCAGCAGCTTACCCGGGGCCAACGTCCTGACTTTC. The J gene is TRBJ2-6, the V gene TRBV7-9; D call uncertain. Germline CDR1 and CDR2: SEHNR and FQNEAQ (reference sequence). Trimming shortened V by 2 bases and J by 4 bases, and 3 bases separated the two germline ends. The CDR3 is 13 amino acids.

This clone has a handful of counts. The chain couples TRBV11-2 to TRBJ1-2; D is unresolved. The CDR3 contains 14 residues. V lost 0 bases and J 5 bases, leaving 10 bases between the germline ends. Germline CDR1 and CDR2: SGHAT and FQNNGV. This CDR3 reads CASSLDPSSYGYTF. CDR3 DNA: TGTGCCAGCAGCTTAGACCCTTCTTCGTATGGCTACACCTTC.

The chain is built from TRBV5-6 and TRBJ2-7, with 9 positions matching TRBD1. The J segment lost 6 bases and the V segment lost 7 bases, leaving 5 bases of the junction unmatched. The CDR3 is made up of 12 amino acids. Germline loops: CDR1 SGHDT, CDR2 YYEEEE. The CDR3 here is CASGTGPSEQYF. As DNA, the CDR3 is TGTGCCAGCGGGACAGGGCCGAGCGAGCAGTACTTC. The full variable domain, with the rest looked up from reference TRBV5-6 and TRBJ2-7, is DAGVTQSPTHLIKTRGQQVTLRCSPKSGHDTVSWYQQALGQGPQFIFQYYEEEERQRGNFPDRFSGHQFPNYSSELNVNALLLGDSALYLCASGTGPSEQYFGPGTRLTVT.

The chain joins TRBV27 to TRBJ2-7, with D uncertain. The CDR3 extends over 14 amino acids. Germline assignment: CDR1 MNHEY and CDR2 SMNVEV (reference sequence). Trimming removed 6 bases from V and 3 bases from J, with 15 bases in between. The CDR3 coding sequence is TGTGCCAGCAGCTCCCGACTGTTTTTCTACGAGCAGTACTTC. Its protein product is CASSSRLFFYEQYF.

The table lists this clone with a count of one. This chain uses TRBV29-1 with TRBJ2-1; D unclear. This CDR3 comprises 13 residues. Germline V gives CDR1 SQVTM, CDR2 ANQGSEA. Deletions cut 5 bases from V and 0 bases from J, with 8 bases between. The CDR3: CSVQFGSYNEQFF. The CDR3, as DNA: TGCAGCGTTCAATTCGGCTCCTACAATGAGCAGTTCTTC.

This sequence joins TRBV12-5 and TRBJ2-7; D is ambiguous. Per germline, CDR1 LGHNT and CDR2 FRNRAP. Trimming cost V 3 bases and J 0 bases, with 6 bases left between them. This CDR3 comprises 13 residues. The CDR3 DNA follows: TGTGCTAGTGGTTTATGGCACTCCTACGAGCAGTACTTC. Translation gives CASGLWHSYEQYF.

Of note for this clone: Other DNA sequences of this sample code for an identical CDR3. V gene TRBV5-4 combines with J gene TRBJ2-1; 12 nucleotides line up with TRBD2. CDR3 size: 16 residues. After removal of 5 bases from V and 13 bases from J, the junction contained 16 bases not matched to a gene. CDR1 and CDR2 from the germline V gene are SGHNT and YYREEE (reference sequence). In DNA form, the CDR3 reads TGTGCCAGCAGTTACCCCGGGACTAGCGGGTCCCGACCCCAGTTCTTC. This codes for CASSYPGTSGSRPQFF.

This rearrangement joins TRBV7-9 to TRBJ2-1; 7 bases align to TRBD2. Germline V lookup: CDR1 SEHNR, CDR2 FQNEAQ (reference sequence). This CDR3 comprises 13 residues. J lost 4 bases, V lost 7 bases, and 4 bases had no gene match. The CDR3 region is CASKGGNYNEQFF. CDR3 nucleotides: TGTGCCAGCAAGGGAGGGAATTACAATGAGCAGTTCTTC.

The V and J genes are TRBV29-1 and TRBJ1-2; 9 positions match TRBD1. CDR1 SQVTM and CDR2 ANQGSEA come from the germline V gene. The CDR3 spans 12 residues. The V and J ends lost 7 bases and 8 bases, in that order; junction bases with no gene match: 8. The CDR3 protein is CSGTGTGNGYTF. The CDR3 DNA reads TGCAGCGGTACCGGGACAGGGAACGGCTACACCTTC.

The V call is TRBV5-1, the J call TRBJ1-1; tentatively, D is TRBD1 (5 bases). The V and J ends lost 4 bases and 3 bases respectively, with 22 bases between them. The length of the CDR3 is 17 residues. Germline V gene lookup returns CDR1 SGHRS and CDR2 YFSETQ. The CDR3 here is CASSHGTASSWDTEAFF. CDR3 in DNA: TGCGCCAGCAGCCACGGGACGGCTTCTAGTTGGGACACTGAAGCTTTCTTT.

CDR3 DNA sequence: TGTGCCAGCAGTATTGGACAGGGGATCGACGAGCAGTACTTC. Amino acid sequence: CASSIGQGIDEQYF. This sequence joins TRBV2 and TRBJ2-7, with 9 bases matching TRBD1. Per the germline V gene, CDR1 is SNHLY and CDR2 is FYNNEI. The CDR3 loop spans 14 amino acids. V lost 5 bases and J lost 5; bases outside the gene matches: 7.

The chain uses TRBV7-9 and TRBJ2-1; no reliable D call. The CDR3 covers 11 residues. V was shortened by 1 base and J by 8 bases, with 3 bases between the two germline ends. Looked up from germline, CDR1 is SEHNR and CDR2 is FQNEAQ (reference sequence). The DNA of the CDR3 is TGTGCCAGCAGCTTAGTTGATGAGCAGTTCTTC. It specifies CASSLVDEQFF.

The chain links TRBV5-6 to TRBJ2-7; 12 bases fit TRBD1. Trimming took 6 bases from V and 5 from J; bases not matched to a gene: 9. The CDR3 has 15 amino acids. Germline CDR1 is SGHDT and CDR2 is YYEEEE. Here the CDR3 DNA reads TGTGCCAGCACCAAACCGGGACAGGGGGCCCACGAGCAGTACTTC. It is translated as CASTKPGQGAHEQYF.

This chain uses TRBV5-1 with TRBJ2-3; D is tentatively TRBD1 or TRBD2 (5 bases each). This CDR3 region has 15 residues. Trimming pared 4 bases from V and 3 bases from J, leaving 15 bases between. Germline lookup yields CDR1 SGHRS and CDR2 YFSETQ. CDR3 bases: TGCGCCAGCAGCGCCTTATGGGGCGGGACAGATACGCAGTATTTT. It yields the protein CASSALWGGTDTQYF. Looking up the rest from reference TRBV5-1 and TRBJ2-3 gives the full variable domain: KAGVTQTPRYLIKTRGQQVTLSCSPISGHRSVSWYQQTPGQGLQFLFEYFSETQRNKGNFPGRFSGRQFSNSRSEMNVSTLELGDSALYLCASSALWGGTDTQYFGPGTRLTVL.

Regarding this clone: Germline and junction disagree at one end, which may indicate a read error. The V gene is TRBV6-5, the J gene TRBJ2-4; possible D gene TRBD1, 5 bases. The CDR3 contains 16 residues. In germline, CDR1 is MNHEY, CDR2 SVGAGI. DNA for the CDR3: TGTGCCAGCAGTTACAGGGGATGCTTAGCCAAAAACACTCAGTACTTC. Protein: CASSYRGCLAKNTQYF.

The chain recombines TRBV5-5 with TRBJ2-3; TRBD1 matches 7 bases. V shed 2 bases, J shed 3 bases, and the junction held 0 bases outside the gene matches. The germline CDR1 and CDR2 sequences are SGHKS and YYEKEE (reference sequence). CDR3 size: 13 residues. The CDR3 bases are TGTGCCAGCAGCTTACAGGGGACAGATACGCAGTATTTT. This gives the protein CASSLQGTDTQYF.

This chain joins TRBV2 and TRBJ1-5; tentative D call: TRBD1 (6 bases). CDR3 length: 14 amino acids. Germline assignment: CDR1 SNHLY and CDR2 FYNNEI. V lost 9 bases and J 7 bases, leaving 19 bases between the germline ends. The CDR3 region is CARGGLWGDQPQHF. As DNA, the CDR3 is TGTGCCAGGGGGGGGCTCTGGGGAGACCAGCCCCAGCATTTT.